This T cell receptor (beta chain) was obtained from a study of shared clonotypes between healthy human individuals. The protocol was immunoSEQ multiplex PCR, while the TCRdb copy is restricted to in-frame clones and leaves out a portion. The sample lists 2 million to 3 million clones; 93% were seen once. The CDR3 totals 13 residues. Germline-derived CDR1 and CDR2 are GTSNPN and SVGIG (reference sequence). Trimming removed 1 base from V and 2 bases from J, with 8 bases in between. This chain joins TRBV30 and TRBJ2-5; D is unresolved. The receptor comes from a young man in good health. Some clones in this sample may be carry-over from other donors' samples. The sample was naive CD4+ T cells from PBMCs. Subset reported: CD45RA+ positively selected. DNA of the CDR3: TGTGCCTGGAGTGCTCAACAGCAAGAGACCCAGTACTTC. Protein: CAWSAQQQETQYF. Variable domain in full (rest from reference TRBV30 and TRBJ2-5): SQTIHQWPATLVQPVGSPLSLECTVEGTSNPNLYWYRQAAGRGLQLLFYSVGIGQISSEVPQNLSASRPQDRQFILSSKKLLLSDSGFYLCAWSAQQQETQYFGPGTRLLVL.